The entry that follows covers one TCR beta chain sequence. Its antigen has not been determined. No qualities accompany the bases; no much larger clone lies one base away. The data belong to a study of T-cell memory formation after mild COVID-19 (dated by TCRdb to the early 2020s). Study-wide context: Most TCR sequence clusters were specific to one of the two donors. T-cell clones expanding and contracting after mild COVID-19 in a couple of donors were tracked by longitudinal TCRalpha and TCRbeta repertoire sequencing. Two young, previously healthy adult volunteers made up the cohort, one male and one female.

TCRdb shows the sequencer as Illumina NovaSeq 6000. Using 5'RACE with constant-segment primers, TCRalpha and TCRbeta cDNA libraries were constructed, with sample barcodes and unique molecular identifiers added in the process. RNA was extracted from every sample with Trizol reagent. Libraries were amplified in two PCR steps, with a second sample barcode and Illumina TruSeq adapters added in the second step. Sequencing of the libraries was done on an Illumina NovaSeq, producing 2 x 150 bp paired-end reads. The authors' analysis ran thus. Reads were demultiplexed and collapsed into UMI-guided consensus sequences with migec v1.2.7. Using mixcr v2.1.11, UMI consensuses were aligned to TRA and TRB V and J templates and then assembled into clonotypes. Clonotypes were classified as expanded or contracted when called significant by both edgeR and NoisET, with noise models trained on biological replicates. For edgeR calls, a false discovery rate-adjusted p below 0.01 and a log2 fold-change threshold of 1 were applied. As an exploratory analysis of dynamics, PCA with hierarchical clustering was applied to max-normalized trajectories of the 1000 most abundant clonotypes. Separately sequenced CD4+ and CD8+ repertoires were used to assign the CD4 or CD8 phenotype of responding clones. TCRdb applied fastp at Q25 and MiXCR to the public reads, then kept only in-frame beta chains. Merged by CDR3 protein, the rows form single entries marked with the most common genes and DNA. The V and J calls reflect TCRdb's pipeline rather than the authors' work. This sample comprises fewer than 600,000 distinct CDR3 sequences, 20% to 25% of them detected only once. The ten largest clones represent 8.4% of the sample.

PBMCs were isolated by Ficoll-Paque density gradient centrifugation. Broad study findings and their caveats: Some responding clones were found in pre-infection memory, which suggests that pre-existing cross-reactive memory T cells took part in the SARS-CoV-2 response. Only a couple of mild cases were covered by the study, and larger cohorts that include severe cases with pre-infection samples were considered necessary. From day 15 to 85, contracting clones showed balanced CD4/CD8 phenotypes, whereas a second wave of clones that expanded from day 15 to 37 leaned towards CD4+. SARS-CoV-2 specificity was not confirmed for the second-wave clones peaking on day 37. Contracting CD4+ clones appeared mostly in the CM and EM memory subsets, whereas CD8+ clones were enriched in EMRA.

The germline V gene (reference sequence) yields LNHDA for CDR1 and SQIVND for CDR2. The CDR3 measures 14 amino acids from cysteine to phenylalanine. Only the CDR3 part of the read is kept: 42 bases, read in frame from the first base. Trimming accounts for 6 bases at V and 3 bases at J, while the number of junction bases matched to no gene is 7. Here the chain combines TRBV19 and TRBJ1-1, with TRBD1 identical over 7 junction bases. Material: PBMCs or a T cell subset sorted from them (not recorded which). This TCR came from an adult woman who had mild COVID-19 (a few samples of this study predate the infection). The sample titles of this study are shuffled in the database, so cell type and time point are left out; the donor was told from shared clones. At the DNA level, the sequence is TGTGCCAGTAGGCAGATGACAGGGTACACTGAAGCTTTCTTT. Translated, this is CASRQMTGYTEAFF. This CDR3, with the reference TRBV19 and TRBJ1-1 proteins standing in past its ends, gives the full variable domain DGGITQSPKYLFRKEGQNVTLSCEQNLNHDAMYWYRQDPGQGLRLIYYSQIVNDFQKGDIAEGYSVSREKKESFPLTVTSAQKNPTAFYLCASRQMTGYTEAFFGQGTRLTVV.